The rows below give T cell receptor beta chains drawn from one sample of a study of T cell repertoires in cytomegalovirus infection. No antigen has been assigned to these receptors. TCRdb independently ran MiXCR on the reads; one entry per CDR3 protein. The data contain 300,000 to 400,000 distinct CDR3 sequences, about 28% of them seen just once; the ten biggest clones take up about 19%. Sample: cultured PBMCs, taken from culture after CMV antigen stimulation. The receptors here all came from a human donor in good health (CMV status not recorded). Some clones in this sample may be carry-over from other donors' samples. The CDR3 runs from the conserved cysteine through the conserved F or W. D genes are given only for firm matches. Clone size appears in some rows only: once, few, many, or a class for an expanded clone.

d_call: NA
clone_size: NA
j_call: TRBJ1-1
v_call: TRBV28
cdr3_aa: CASSLLTVPKAFF
cdr3_nt: TGTGCCAGCAGTCTGCTGACGGTGCCCAAAGCTTTCTTT

d_call: TRBD1
clone_size: few
j_call: TRBJ2-7
v_call: TRBV6-5
cdr3_aa: CASRRGQGDEQYF
cdr3_nt: TGTGCCAGCAGACGCGGACAGGGGGACGAGCAGTACTTC

d_call: NA
clone_size: few
j_call: TRBJ1-5
v_call: TRBV14
cdr3_aa: CASSQEASQPQHF
cdr3_nt: TGTGCCAGCAGCCAAGAGGCTAGTCAGCCCCAGCATTTT

d_call: NA
clone_size: few
j_call: TRBJ2-3
v_call: TRBV7-3
cdr3_aa: CASSLSQWGDTQYF
cdr3_nt: TGTGCCAGCAGCTTGTCACAGTGGGGGGATACGCAGTATTTT

d_call: NA
clone_size: few
j_call: TRBJ1-1
v_call: TRBV19
cdr3_aa: CASSSAEKAFF
cdr3_nt: TGTGCCAGTAGTAGCGCGGAGAAAGCTTTCTTT

d_call: NA
clone_size: few
j_call: TRBJ1-1
v_call: TRBV28
cdr3_aa: CASSLTGSGASTEAFF
cdr3_nt: TGTGCCAGCAGCCTAACGGGGTCGGGGGCGAGCACTGAAGCTTTCTTT

d_call: NA
clone_size: NA
j_call: TRBJ2-7
v_call: TRBV27
cdr3_aa: CASSHEGVHYEQYF
cdr3_nt: TGTGCCAGCAGTCACGAAGGGGTCCACTACGAGCAGTACTTC

d_call: NA
clone_size: NA
j_call: TRBJ2-7
v_call: TRBV20-1
cdr3_aa: CSAVRGSSYEQYF
cdr3_nt: TGCAGTGCCGTCAGGGGCAGCTCCTACGAGCAGTACTTC

d_call: NA
clone_size: few
j_call: TRBJ1-2
v_call: TRBV9
cdr3_aa: CASSVVPDGNYGYTF
cdr3_nt: TGTGCCAGCAGCGTAGTCCCGGACGGAAACTATGGCTACACCTTC

d_call: NA
clone_size: few
j_call: TRBJ1-4
v_call: TRBV6-1
cdr3_aa: CASSEGGALEKLFF
cdr3_nt: TGTGCCAGCAGTGAAGGAGGAGCACTTGAAAAACTGTTTTTT

d_call: NA
clone_size: few
j_call: TRBJ2-2
v_call: TRBV7-6
cdr3_aa: CASRRELGELFF
cdr3_nt: TGTGCCAGCAGGAGGGAGTTGGGGGAGCTGTTTTTT

d_call: TRBD2
clone_size: NA
j_call: TRBJ2-3
v_call: TRBV19
cdr3_aa: CASSKLADDTDTQYF
cdr3_nt: TGTGCCAGTAGTAAACTAGCGGACGACACAGATACGCAGTATTTT

d_call: NA
clone_size: NA
j_call: TRBJ1-2
v_call: TRBV13
cdr3_aa: CASSLRGAQGYTF
cdr3_nt: TGTGCCAGCAGCTTAAGGGGGGCGCAGGGCTACACCTTC

d_call: NA
clone_size: NA
j_call: TRBJ2-2
v_call: TRBV5-6
cdr3_aa: CASSLAPRGTGELFF
cdr3_nt: TGTGCCAGCAGCTTGGCGCCGAGGGGCACCGGGGAGCTGTTTTTT

d_call: TRBD1
clone_size: NA
j_call: TRBJ2-1
v_call: TRBV6-2/TRBV6-3
cdr3_aa: CASSPTPGQALYNEQFF
cdr3_nt: TGTGCCAGCAGTCCTACCCCCGGACAGGCTCTCTACAATGAGCAGTTCTTC

d_call: TRBD2
clone_size: NA
j_call: TRBJ2-1
v_call: TRBV7-9
cdr3_aa: CASSLANFRLAGPEEQFF
cdr3_nt: TGTGCCAGCAGCTTAGCGAATTTCCGACTAGCGGGACCGGAAGAGCAGTTCTTC

d_call: NA
clone_size: many
j_call: TRBJ1-5
v_call: TRBV7-2
cdr3_aa: CASSPFGQLDQPQHF
cdr3_nt: TGTGCCAGCAGCCCATTTGGACAGCTTGACCAGCCCCAGCATTTT

d_call: NA
clone_size: NA
j_call: TRBJ1-5
v_call: TRBV19
cdr3_aa: CASSIGGHNQPQHF
cdr3_nt: TGTGCCAGTAGTATTGGGGGGCACAATCAGCCCCAGCATTTT

d_call: TRBD2
clone_size: few
j_call: TRBJ2-7
v_call: TRBV27
cdr3_aa: CASSRRAGGMYEQYF
cdr3_nt: TGTGCCAGCAGTCGTAGAGCGGGGGGAATGTACGAGCAGTACTTC

d_call: NA
clone_size: NA
j_call: TRBJ1-1
v_call: TRBV19
cdr3_aa: CASSTPGVTEAFF
cdr3_nt: TGTGCCAGTAGTACCCCAGGGGTCACTGAAGCTTTCTTT

d_call: NA
clone_size: few
j_call: TRBJ1-1
v_call: TRBV29-1
cdr3_aa: CSVNGLNTEAFF
cdr3_nt: TGCAGCGTAAACGGACTGAACACTGAAGCTTTCTTT

d_call: NA
clone_size: NA
j_call: TRBJ1-1
v_call: TRBV4-1
cdr3_aa: CASSLRTEFFF
cdr3_nt: TGCGCCAGCAGCCTACGGACAGAATTTTTCTTT

d_call: TRBD2
clone_size: NA
j_call: TRBJ2-1
v_call: TRBV7-3
cdr3_aa: CASSAGGGRGYEQFF
cdr3_nt: TGTGCCAGCAGCGCCGGCGGGGGGCGGGGGTATGAGCAGTTCTTC

d_call: NA
clone_size: few
j_call: TRBJ1-5
v_call: TRBV5-6
cdr3_aa: CASSLTPNQPQHF
cdr3_nt: TGTGCCAGCAGCTTGACCCCTAATCAGCCCCAGCATTTT

d_call: TRBD1
clone_size: NA
j_call: TRBJ1-5
v_call: TRBV19
cdr3_aa: CASNAWTGTHSNQPQHF
cdr3_nt: TGTGCCAGTAACGCCTGGACAGGGACCCATAGCAATCAGCCCCAGCATTTT

d_call: NA
clone_size: NA
j_call: TRBJ1-1
v_call: TRBV7-9
cdr3_aa: CASSLLRANTEAFF
cdr3_nt: TGTGCCAGCAGCTTATTGAGGGCGAACACTGAAGCTTTCTTT

d_call: TRBD2
clone_size: many
j_call: TRBJ2-1
v_call: TRBV6-1
cdr3_aa: CASSGSGGLPGGEQFF
cdr3_nt: TGTGCCAGCAGTGGTAGCGGGGGCCTCCCGGGAGGGGAGCAGTTCTTC

d_call: NA
clone_size: NA
j_call: TRBJ2-2
v_call: TRBV12-3/TRBV12-4
cdr3_aa: CASSPTLFTGELFF
cdr3_nt: TGTGCCAGCAGCCCGACCCTTTTCACCGGGGAGCTGTTTTTT

d_call: NA
clone_size: NA
j_call: TRBJ2-5
v_call: TRBV7-8
cdr3_aa: CASSWPGTAGETQYF
cdr3_nt: TGTGCCAGCAGCTGGCCCGGGACCGCCGGAGAGACCCAGTACTTC

d_call: TRBD1
clone_size: few
j_call: TRBJ1-2
v_call: TRBV6-5
cdr3_aa: CASSRDRVDYGYTF
cdr3_nt: TGTGCCAGCAGCCGAGACAGGGTAGACTATGGCTACACCTTC

d_call: TRBD2
clone_size: few
j_call: TRBJ2-5
v_call: TRBV29-1
cdr3_aa: CSAPGAGGPGETQYF
cdr3_nt: TGCAGCGCCCCAGGAGCGGGAGGGCCCGGGGAGACCCAGTACTTC

d_call: NA
clone_size: NA
j_call: TRBJ2-5
v_call: TRBV19
cdr3_aa: CASSITGNRETQYF
cdr3_nt: TGTGCCAGTAGTATAACCGGTAACCGAGAGACCCAGTACTTC

d_call: NA
clone_size: NA
j_call: TRBJ1-2
v_call: TRBV6-5
cdr3_aa: CASTPRRGGYGYTF
cdr3_nt: TGTGCCAGTACCCCCCGGCGGGGGGGCTATGGCTACACCTTC

d_call: NA
clone_size: NA
j_call: TRBJ2-2
v_call: TRBV5-4
cdr3_aa: CASSLRQSAGELFF
cdr3_nt: TGTGCCAGCAGCTTAAGACAGAGTGCCGGGGAGCTGTTTTTT

d_call: TRBD1
clone_size: NA
j_call: TRBJ1-6
v_call: TRBV5-4
cdr3_aa: CASSRGQGGYRGSPLHF
cdr3_nt: TGTGCCAGCAGCCGGGGACAGGGTGGATATCGAGGTTCACCCCTCCACTTT

d_call: NA
clone_size: NA
j_call: TRBJ1-1
v_call: TRBV5-1
cdr3_aa: CASSLGDPRGTEAFF
cdr3_nt: TGCGCCAGCAGCTTGGGGGACCCGAGGGGCACTGAAGCTTTCTTT

d_call: NA
clone_size: NA
j_call: TRBJ1-5
v_call: TRBV19
cdr3_aa: CASSIGQTEAGQPQHF
cdr3_nt: TGTGCCAGTAGTATTGGGCAGACCGAGGCGGGTCAGCCCCAGCATTTT

d_call: TRBD2
clone_size: NA
j_call: TRBJ2-7
v_call: TRBV28
cdr3_aa: CASTGGSSYEQYF
cdr3_nt: TGTGCCAGCACCGGGGGGTCCTCCTACGAGCAGTACTTC

d_call: TRBD2
clone_size: many
j_call: TRBJ2-1
v_call: TRBV7-9
cdr3_aa: CASSSGLLVEQFF
cdr3_nt: TGTGCCAGCAGCTCGGGACTACTGGTTGAGCAGTTCTTC

d_call: TRBD1
clone_size: NA
j_call: TRBJ1-6
v_call: TRBV20-1
cdr3_aa: CSARVGQNNSPLHF
cdr3_nt: TGCAGTGCTAGAGTGGGACAGAATAATTCACCCCTCCACTTT